The clone carrying this TCR beta chain showed up just a few times. What it binds is not known. This record belongs to a study of early T cells in non-severe SARS-CoV-2 infection. General study results and limits: Comparison of clonotypes with VDJdb favored anti-spike CD8 responses while missing private and CD4 specificities.

Each cDNA molecule carried a unique molecular identifier. One entry per CDR3 protein, called by TCRdb with MiXCR from the 5' RACE reads. This sample has roughly 51,000 distinct CDR3 sequences; roughly 12% occur once, and the top ten carry roughly 10%. CDR3 length: 12 amino acids. CDR1 and CDR2 from the germline V gene are SGHRS and YFSETQ. Trimming left V 1 base short and J 6 bases short, with 6 bases between. This sequence was found in an adult who was a healthcare worker with PCR-confirmed SARS-CoV-2 infection or an uninfected control (not recorded which). The sequenced sample consisted of whole blood. The V and J genes are TRBV5-1 and TRBJ2-3; D possibly corresponds to TRBD2 (5 bases). CDR3 nucleotides: TGCGCCAGCAGCTTGAGGGAGGATACGCAGTATTTT. It specifies CASSLREDTQYF.